The 10 T cell receptor beta chains below were found in one sample sequenced in a study of blood T cell repertoires in COVID-19. Only in-frame clones appear in the TCRdb table, and some are missing; sequencing was by immunoSEQ multiplex PCR. This table holds roughly 250,000 clones, 85% to 90% found once. The sequencing input was PBMCs or T cells enriched from blood (not recorded which). The receptor source for this set is a man aged 40-49 years who had recovered from COVID-19.

J is TRBJ2-5 and V is TRBV3-1 (or the pseudogene TRBV3-2); 9 positions agree with TRBD2. V trimming: 10 bases; J trimming: 0 bases; junction bases outside the gene matches: 9. CDR3 size: 15 residues. The germline V gene encodes CDR1 LGHDT and CDR2 YNNKEL (reference sequence). This chain's CDR3 is CATLEVAGDQETQYF. CDR3 in DNA: TGTGCCACCTTAGAAGTAGCGGGAGACCAAGAGACCCAGTACTTC.

J is TRBJ1-1 and V is TRBV5-1; 9 bases are shared with TRBD1. This CDR3 has 15 amino acids. Germline CDR1 and CDR2: SGHRS and YFSETQ. V gave up 4 bases and J gave up 2 bases; unmatched junction bases: 6. The CDR3 sequence is CASSALQGANTEAFF. In DNA form, the CDR3 reads TGCGCCAGCAGCGCCCTACAGGGGGCTAACACTGAAGCTTTCTTT.

This clone is a singleton in its sample. This chain connects TRBV4-1 to TRBJ2-1, with 10 bases fitting TRBD2. V was clipped by 4 bases and J by 4 bases; unmatched bases: 13. The germline gives CDR1 MGHRA, CDR2 YSYEKL. This CDR3 is built from 18 residues. The CDR3 DNA is TGCGCCAGCAGCCGAGAAGAGCAGACTAGCGGGCCATACAATGAGCAGTTCTTC. This sequence encodes CASSREEQTSGPYNEQFF.

This chain joins TRBV5-8 and TRBJ1-5, with D possibly matching TRBD1 (6 bases). Germline loops: CDR1 SGHTS, CDR2 YDEGEE. The CDR3 has 16 amino acids. Between the trimmed V and J ends, which lost 1 base and 5 bases, there was a span of 16 bases. DNA of the CDR3: TGTGCCAGCAGCTTGATTTTCGAACAGGGCGATCAGCCCCAGCATTTT. Its protein product is CASSLIFEQGDQPQHF. The complete variable domain, with remaining parts taken from reference TRBV5-8 and TRBJ1-5, reads EAGVTQSPTHLIKTRGQQATLRCSPISGHTSVYWYQQALGLGLQFLLWYDEGEERNRGNFPPRFSGRQFPNYSSELNVNALELEDSALYLCASSLIFEQGDQPQHFGDGTRLSIL.

V is TRBV11-2 and J is TRBJ2-7; D may be TRBD1 (5 bases). Per germline, CDR1 SGHAT and CDR2 FQNNGV. This CDR3 spans 14 amino acids. V was trimmed by 1 base and J by 6 bases, leaving 13 bases between them. The CDR3 loop reads CASSLVAGYGEQYF. CDR3 in DNA: TGTGCCAGCAGCTTAGTGGCAGGGTATGGCGAGCAGTACTTC.

This chain joins TRBV6-6 and TRBJ1-5; D perhaps matches TRBD1 (5 bases). The ends were cut back, 6 bases at V and 0 bases at J, with 12 bases in the middle. The CDR3 runs to 15 residues. Per the germline V gene, CDR1 is MNHNY and CDR2 is SVGAGI (reference sequence). CDR3 loop: CASSRDSNSNQPQHF. The CDR3 DNA reads as TGTGCCAGCAGCCGAGACAGTAATAGCAATCAGCCCCAGCATTTT.

This chain joins TRBV7-9 and TRBJ2-7, with D possibly matching TRBD1 (5 bases). Germline loops: CDR1 SEHNR, CDR2 FQNEAQ (reference sequence). The ends were cut back, 1 base at V and 1 base at J, with 11 bases in the middle. This CDR3 has 15 amino acids. The CDR3 nucleotides read TGTGCCAGCAGCTTAGTCAGGGCACTATCCTACGAGCAGTACTTC. It translates to CASSLVRALSYEQYF.

The V call is TRBV7-8, the J call TRBJ2-6, with D possibly matching TRBD2 (5 bases). V lost 0 bases and J 2 bases, leaving 5 bases between the germline ends. This CDR3 has 15 amino acids. Germline V CDR1 and CDR2: SGHVS, FQNEAQ. CDR3 DNA sequence: TGTGCCAGCAGCTTAGCGAGGGCTGGGGCCAACGTCCTGACTTTC. Residues: CASSLARAGANVLTF.

This clone was detected a few times. The chain recombines TRBV28 with TRBJ2-5; no clear D. V lost 2 bases and J lost 3, with 10 bases in between. The CDR3 totals 14 residues. The germline V gene has CDR1 MDHEN and CDR2 SYDVKM. The CDR3 DNA reads TGTGCCAGCAGTTTAATTACAACGAAAGAGACCCAGTACTTC. Protein sequence: CASSLITTKETQYF.

The rearrangement links TRBV5-1 to TRBJ2-5; D is ambiguous. This CDR3 region has 13 residues. Germline values: CDR1 SGHRS, CDR2 YFSETQ. Trimming removed 0 bases from V and 2 bases from J, with 5 bases in between. CDR3 nucleotides: TGCGCCAGCAGCTTGGTCGGGCAAGAGACCCAGTACTTC. It codes for CASSLVGQETQYF.